These 29 T cell receptor beta chains originate from one sample sequenced in a study of monozygotic twins with cystic fibrosis. Produced via immunoSEQ multiplex PCR; TCRdb's table is partial and in-frame only. Among around 9,100 clones, 98% to 99% were seen once, and the ten largest hold over 0.2%. The specimen was blood. Every receptor here comes from a girl aged 2 to 9 with cystic fibrosis.

CDR3 DNA sequence: TGCAGTGCTAATGGCTACACCTTC. It is translated as CSANGYTF. J is TRBJ1-2 and V is TRBV20-1; D is unclear. Germline V CDR1 and CDR2: DFQATT, SNEGSKA (reference sequence). The CDR3 length is 8 residues. The V end was cut by 4 bases, the J end by 6 bases, with 0 bases between.

This clone appeared once. This rearrangement joins TRBV27 to TRBJ1-3, with D maybe TRBD1 (5 bases). Trimming shortened V by 2 bases and J by 4 bases, and 12 bases separated the two germline ends. Per the germline V gene, CDR1 is MNHEY and CDR2 is SMNVEV (reference sequence). CDR3 length: 15 residues. The CDR3 DNA sequence: TGTGCCAGCAGTTTAAGTAGGGGATCCGGAAACACCATATATTTT. This translates into CASSLSRGSGNTIYF.

This rearrangement joins TRBV4-1 to TRBJ1-1, with 8 nucleotides matching TRBD1. The V gene's germline CDR1 is MGHRA and CDR2 YSYEKL. The CDR3 runs to 16 residues. V dropped 0 bases and J dropped 4; count of bases not matched to a gene: 7. The CDR3 DNA follows: TGCGCCAGCAGCCAAGAAAGGACAGGGTTGGGCACTGAAGCTTTCTTT. Protein sequence: CASSQERTGLGTEAFF.

This chain connects TRBV30 to TRBJ2-7; 8 bases are a match to TRBD2. V trimming: 2 bases; J trimming: 9 bases; junction bases outside the gene matches: 21. Germline CDR1 GTSNPN, CDR2 SVGIG (reference sequence). The CDR3 is 17 amino acids. The DNA for the CDR3 is TGTGCCTGGAGTTCCTTGGGTAGACGGGAGGGCCCCGGTGGGCAGTACTTC. Amino acids: CAWSSLGRREGPGGQYF.

This chain links TRBV5-4 with TRBJ2-5; D is unclear. The length of the CDR3 is 13 residues. Germline V lookup: CDR1 SGHNT, CDR2 YYREEE (reference sequence). V lost 2 bases to trimming and J lost 5 bases, with 10 bases between them. The CDR3 sequence: CASSFFAEETQYF. The CDR3 DNA sequence: TGTGCCAGCAGCTTTTTTGCTGAGGAGACCCAGTACTTC. The full variable domain, in which reference TRBV5-4 and TRBJ2-5 provide the parts outside the CDR3, is ETGVTQSPTHLIKTRGQQVTLRCSSQSGHNTVSWYQQALGQGPQFIFQYYREEENGRGNFPPRFSGLQFPNYSSELNVNALELDDSALYLCASSFFAEETQYFGPGTRLLVL.

J is TRBJ2-7 and V is TRBV7-2; TRBD2 matches at 9 bases. From germline, CDR1 is SGHTA and CDR2 FQGNSA. V dropped 4 bases and J dropped 0; count of bases not matched to a gene: 7. The CDR3 is made up of 16 amino acids. This CDR3 reads CASSYNSGRPSYEQYF. DNA for the CDR3: TGTGCCAGCAGCTATAATAGCGGGAGACCCTCCTACGAGCAGTACTTC.

V is TRBV7-9 and J is TRBJ2-2; the match to TRBD1 covers 7 bases. Germline values: CDR1 SEHNR, CDR2 FQNEAQ (reference sequence). The CDR3 is made up of 16 amino acids. The V and J ends lost 3 bases and 2 bases, in that order; junction bases with no gene match: 6. CDR3 protein: CASSFIRDSNTGELFF. As DNA, the CDR3 is TGTGCCAGCAGCTTTATCCGGGACAGCAACACCGGGGAGCTGTTTTTT. The complete variable domain, with remaining parts taken from reference TRBV7-9 and TRBJ2-2, reads DTGVSQNPRHKITKRGQNVTFRCDPISEHNRLYWYRQTLGQGPEFLTYFQNEAQLEKSRLLSDRFSAERPKGSFSTLEIQRTEQGDSAMYLCASSFIRDSNTGELFFGEGSRLTVL.

CDR3 bases: TGTGCCTGGAGTCCAAAGAGGGGACTCGAAAGCAATGAGCAGTTCTTC. Its protein product is CAWSPKRGLESNEQFF. This sequence joins TRBV30 and TRBJ2-1; the D gene is possibly TRBD2 (6 bases). V was shortened by 2 bases and J by 6 bases, with 20 bases between the two germline ends. The CDR3 covers 16 residues. Per the germline V gene, CDR1 is GTSNPN and CDR2 is SVGIG (reference sequence).

This clone was recorded only once. This chain joins TRBV30 and TRBJ1-4; the match to TRBD1 covers 7 bases. Germline V gene lookup returns CDR1 GTSNPN and CDR2 SVGIG (reference sequence). The CDR3 contains 14 residues. Trimming took 2 bases from V and 8 from J; bases not matched to a gene: 8. CDR3 DNA: TGTGCCTGGAGTCCGAGAGGGGGCCAAGAAAAACTGTTTTTT. Its translation is CAWSPRGGQEKLFF.

J is TRBJ2-3 and V is TRBV6-4, with 10 bases identical to TRBD2. Unmatched junction bases numbered 1, after V lost 2 bases and J lost 2 bases. This CDR3 is built from 15 residues. Germline V gene sequence: CDR1 MRHNA, CDR2 SNTAGT. The CDR3 sequence: CASSDTSGATDTQYF. The CDR3 DNA reads TGTGCCAGCAGTGACACTAGCGGGGCCACAGATACGCAGTATTTT.

The J gene is TRBJ2-4, the V gene TRBV5-1, with unresolved D. Per the germline V gene, CDR1 is SGHRS and CDR2 is YFSETQ. The CDR3 loop spans 13 amino acids. Trimming stripped 0 bases from V and 4 bases from J, with 5 bases between. CDR3 loop: CASSLGYKNIQYF. In DNA form, the CDR3 reads TGCGCCAGCAGCTTGGGGTATAAAAACATTCAGTACTTC.

The chain has TRBV6-1 and TRBJ1-2; D remains unclear. The CDR3 runs to 15 residues. V was cut by 6 bases and J by 8 bases, with 22 bases left in between. CDR1 is MNHNS, CDR2 SASEGT, per germline. CDR3 sequence: CASRDAFRGLSGYTF. CDR3 coding DNA: TGTGCCAGCAGGGACGCCTTTAGAGGGCTGAGCGGCTACACCTTC.

The rearrangement joins TRBV7-9 to TRBJ2-3; perhaps TRBD1 as D (5 bases). Per germline, CDR1 SEHNR and CDR2 FQNEAQ (reference sequence). The CDR3 sequence is 16 residues long. The germline V and J ends were trimmed by 5 bases and 1 base, with 16 bases remaining between them. DNA of the CDR3: TGTGCCAGCAGCACCCGACAGTCCATGGGCACAGATACGCAGTATTTT. Translated, it gives CASSTRQSMGTDTQYF.

This clone appeared once. This chain joins TRBV25-1 and TRBJ2-7; no definite D call. V was cut by 1 base and J by 6 bases, with 13 bases left in between. Germline V gene data show CDR1 as MGHDK and CDR2 as SYGVNS. The CDR3 is made up of 14 amino acids. CDR3 residues: CASSESRSVGEQYF. CDR3 coding DNA: TGTGCCAGCAGTGAATCCCGCTCCGTAGGCGAGCAGTACTTC.

The rearrangement joins TRBV12-5 to TRBJ1-5; D is undetermined. V lost 6 bases to trimming and J lost 4 bases, with 16 bases between them. CDR1 and CDR2 (germline): LGHNT, FRNRAP. The CDR3 has 15 residues. CDR3 sequence: CASGRSAEVNQPQHF. The CDR3 bases are TGTGCTAGTGGACGGTCCGCGGAGGTTAATCAGCCCCAGCATTTT.

This chain joins TRBV27 and TRBJ2-1; 9 bases agree with TRBD2. V lost 2 bases to trimming and J lost 7 bases; unmatched junction nucleotides: 12. CDR3 length: 17 residues. CDR1 MNHEY and CDR2 SMNVEV come from the germline V gene (reference sequence). The CDR3 nucleotides read TGTGCCAGCAGTTTAAACGGCGGGAGGGCCTCTGGGAATGAGCAGTTCTTC. It specifies CASSLNGGRASGNEQFF.

This clone has only one observation. The rearrangement joins TRBV5-4 to TRBJ1-5; D not certain. Trimming left V 2 bases short and J 9 bases short, with 15 bases between. This CDR3 is built from 14 residues. Germline lookup yields CDR1 SGHNT and CDR2 YYREEE (reference sequence). CDR3 in amino acids: CASSFGPLNPPQHF. The CDR3 coding sequence is TGTGCCAGCAGCTTTGGACCACTCAACCCGCCCCAGCATTTT.

V and J are TRBV6-1 and TRBJ2-5; a possible D gene is TRBD1 (6 bases). Germline values: CDR1 MNHNS, CDR2 SASEGT. This CDR3 comprises 14 residues. Trimming removed 4 bases from V and 4 bases from J, with 13 bases in between. The CDR3 loop is CASSGRGWGETQYF. The CDR3 coding sequence is TGTGCCAGCAGTGGCAGGGGATGGGGAGAGACCCAGTACTTC.

J is TRBJ1-5 and V is TRBV6-1, with D perhaps matching TRBD1 (5 bases). The CDR3 is made up of 16 amino acids. The V end lost 2 bases, the J end lost 4 bases, and 15 bases lay between the germline ends. Germline assignment: CDR1 MNHNS and CDR2 SASEGT. The CDR3 reads CASSEYRGTFNQPQHF. CDR3 in DNA: TGTGCCAGCAGTGAATATCGTGGGACGTTTAATCAGCCCCAGCATTTT.

This rearrangement joins TRBV27 to TRBJ1-5; D may be TRBD1 (6 bases). CDR1 is MNHEY and CDR2 is SMNVEV in the germline V gene (reference sequence). The CDR3 runs 14 residues. Trimming took off 7 bases at V and 5 bases at J, with 15 bases between the two ends. The chain's CDR3 is CASKIGTGYQPQHF. CDR3 DNA: TGTGCCAGCAAAATTGGAACAGGGTATCAGCCCCAGCATTTT.

This chain uses TRBV7-3 with TRBJ1-1; D unclear. The ends were cut back, 5 bases at V and 1 base at J, with 14 bases in the middle. Germline values: CDR1 SGHTA, CDR2 FQGTGA. The length of the CDR3 is 15 residues. The CDR3 nucleotides are TGTGCCAGCAGCCTCTACGGCTCCTCGAACACTGAAGCTTTCTTT. This sequence encodes CASSLYGSSNTEAFF.

The rearrangement uses TRBV11-2 and TRBJ2-7; D not resolved. CDR1 is SGHAT and CDR2 is FQNNGV in the germline V gene. CDR3 length: 14 amino acids. The V and J ends lost 0 bases and 6 bases respectively, with 12 bases between them. CDR3 in DNA: TGTGCCAGCAGCTTAGATACGAATTTGGTCGAGCAGTACTTC. Its protein is CASSLDTNLVEQYF.

This chain connects TRBV6-5 to TRBJ2-5; D not certain. This CDR3 is 13 amino acids long. Germline lookup yields CDR1 MNHEY and CDR2 SVGAGI. Trimming stripped 0 bases from V and 4 bases from J, with 6 bases between. The CDR3 sequence: CASSYSVGETQYF. CDR3 nucleotide sequence: TGTGCCAGCAGTTACTCGGTGGGAGAGACCCAGTACTTC.

V is TRBV28 and J is TRBJ1-2; D ambiguous. Germline assignment: CDR1 MDHEN and CDR2 SYDVKM. The CDR3 spans 12 residues. Trimming left V 2 bases short and J 3 bases short, with 4 bases between. The CDR3 sequence: CASSLMDYGYTF. DNA of the CDR3: TGTGCCAGCAGTTTAATGGACTATGGCTACACCTTC.

The chain has TRBV5-4 and TRBJ2-7; D tentatively fits TRBD1 or TRBD2 (7 bases each). Trimming shortened V by 4 bases and J by 3 bases, and 14 bases separated the two germline ends. The CDR3 spans 14 residues. Germline CDR1 and CDR2: SGHNT and YYREEE (reference sequence). The CDR3 coding sequence is TGTGCCAGCAGCCGACAGGGAGGGATCTACGAGCAGTACTTC. The encoded protein is CASSRQGGIYEQYF.

The chain combines TRBV11-2 with TRBJ1-1; possibly TRBD1 for D (5 bases). This CDR3 is built from 18 residues. V was shortened by 1 base and J by 8 bases, with 26 bases between the two germline ends. CDR1 and CDR2 (germline): SGHAT, FQNNGV. The CDR3 spells CASSLAKEGASILWEAFF. CDR3 DNA sequence: TGTGCCAGCAGCTTAGCGAAGGAAGGGGCGTCAATTCTCTGGGAAGCTTTCTTT.

The chain employs TRBV20-1 and TRBJ2-1; no clear D. CDR3 length: 11 amino acids. The germline V gene encodes CDR1 DFQATT and CDR2 SNEGSKA (reference sequence). Trimming took off 4 bases at V and 6 bases at J, with 7 bases between the two ends. CDR3 region: CSATEINEQFF. The CDR3 DNA sequence: TGCAGTGCTACAGAAATCAATGAGCAGTTCTTC.

This sequence joins TRBV29-1 and TRBJ2-7; TRBD2 agrees at 11 bases. After removal of 6 bases from V and 2 bases from J, the junction contained 3 bases not matched to a gene. This CDR3 region has 13 residues. Germline loops: CDR1 SQVTM, CDR2 ANQGSEA. Here the CDR3 DNA reads TGCAGCGTCGGGACTAGCGGACCCTACGAGCAGTACTTC. As protein: CSVGTSGPYEQYF.

The chain is built from TRBV11-2 and TRBJ2-7; a weak D match, TRBD1 (6 bases). Trimming shortened V by 5 bases and J by 4 bases, and 21 bases separated the two germline ends. CDR1 SGHAT and CDR2 FQNNGV come from the germline V gene. This CDR3 spans 16 amino acids. CDR3 DNA sequence: TGTGCCAGCAGCCGACCTATGCACAGGGTCGATTACGAGCAGTACTTC. Translation: CASSRPMHRVDYEQYF.